These 25 T cell receptor beta chains were sequenced from one sample in a study of blood T cells in healthy people across ages. A second PCR of roughly 7 to 11 cycles used a sample-barcoded 5' primer and a J-beta primer mix. TCRdb itself ran the 5' RACE reads through MiXCR, one entry per CDR3 protein. The repertoire has around 1,800,000 distinct CDR3 sequences, roughly two fifths of them found once; the top ten carry more than 20%. The sequencing sample was made of blood. The source of these receptors is a human donor in good health.

This clonotype was picked up many times. The CDR3 reads CASSQGTIYEQYF. Here the CDR3 DNA reads TGTGCCAGCAGTCAAGGGACAATTTACGAGCAGTACTTC. This chain connects TRBV27 to TRBJ2-4, with TRBD1 as a possible D gene (6 bases). The closer fit of TRBJ2-7 to the DNA end suggests the J call may be wrong. This CDR3 is built from 13 residues. The germline V gene encodes CDR1 MNHEY and CDR2 SMNVEV (reference sequence).

This clonotype has only a few counts. The V call is TRBV4-3, the J call TRBJ2-3; D call uncertain. Trimming pared 0 bases from V and 2 bases from J, leaving 12 bases between. The germline CDR1 and CDR2 sequences are LGHNA and YSLEER. This CDR3 contains 16 residues. CDR3 bases: TGCGCCAGCAGCCAAGAACCGTCACAATTCACAGATACGCAGTATTTT. Translation: CASSQEPSQFTDTQYF.

This chain uses TRBV30 with TRBJ1-1; D gene unclear. CDR1 is GTSNPN, CDR2 SVGIG, per germline (reference sequence). The CDR3 spans 13 residues. V shed 3 bases and J shed 0 bases, with 8 bases lying between them. CDR3 amino acids: CAWSYNVNTEAFF. The CDR3 region has the DNA TGTGCCTGGAGCTATAATGTGAACACTGAAGCTTTCTTT.

In this sample, this clonotype turned up a few times. The V gene is TRBV29-1, the J gene TRBJ2-7; TRBD1 matches at 8 bases. J was trimmed by 4 bases and V by 6 bases; bases with no gene match: 5. This CDR3 contains 12 residues. Germline V CDR1 and CDR2: SQVTM, ANQGSEA. The CDR3, as DNA: TGCAGCGTAAGGACAGGGATATACGAGCAGTACTTC. It specifies CSVRTGIYEQYF.

The chain links TRBV11-1 to TRBJ2-3; TRBD1 or TRBD2 may be the D gene (6 bases each). There are 16 residues in the CDR3. Germline V gene data show CDR1 as SGHAT and CDR2 as FQDESV (reference sequence). Trimming removed 7 bases from V and 2 bases from J, with 19 bases in between. CDR3 protein: CASMRGGGGPTDTQYF. The CDR3 nucleotides read TGTGCCAGCATGCGGGGAGGAGGGGGGCCCACAGATACGCAGTATTTT.

This clonotype was seen at least ten times. One junction end does not reproduce the germline sequence, and a read error may be involved. The chain couples TRBV5-1 to TRBJ1-1; possibly TRBD1 for D (6 bases). Germline CDR1 is SGHRS and CDR2 is YFSETQ. The CDR3 sequence is 14 residues long. Here the CDR3 reads CASSLGQGHTEAFF. The CDR3 nucleotides are TGTGCCAGCAGCCTGGGGCAGGGGCACACTGAAGCTTTCTTT.

The rearrangement links TRBV4-1 to TRBJ2-2, with D perhaps TRBD1 (5 bases). The CDR3 is made up of 16 amino acids. Trimming shortened V by 0 bases and J by 3 bases, and 11 bases separated the two germline ends. Germline V gene lookup returns CDR1 MGHRA and CDR2 YSYEKL. The CDR3 sequence: CASSQEGAFYTGELFF. The CDR3 DNA sequence: TGCGCCAGCAGCCAAGAAGGGGCCTTTTACACCGGGGAGCTGTTTTTT.

The chain employs TRBV20-1 and TRBJ1-5; D possibly corresponds to TRBD1 (6 bases). The V and J ends lost 6 bases and 7 bases respectively, with 16 bases between them. The CDR3 extends over 13 amino acids. Germline V gives CDR1 DFQATT, CDR2 SNEGSKA (reference sequence). The CDR3 reads CSASGARGQPQHF. The CDR3 DNA reads TGCAGTGCATCAGGGGCGAGGGGGCAGCCCCAGCATTTT.

This clonotype was observed a few times. V is TRBV9 and J is TRBJ1-1; tentatively, D is TRBD1 (5 bases). Germline values: CDR1 SGDLS, CDR2 YYNGEE. V was shortened by 1 base and J by 7 bases, with 11 bases between the two germline ends. This CDR3 contains 13 residues. In DNA, the CDR3 is TGTGCCAGCAGCGTAAACCTGGGGGATGAAGCTTTCTTT. Protein sequence: CASSVNLGDEAFF.

Details on this clonotype: Just one base apart from a much larger clone, this may be a read error. The chain recombines TRBV2 with TRBJ2-1; D might be TRBD1 (6 bases). The CDR3 has 14 amino acids. Germline-derived CDR1 and CDR2 are SNHLY and FYNNEI. The CDR3 loop is CASGQSSSYNKQFF. The DNA for the CDR3 is TGTGCCAGCGGACAGAGTAGCTCCTACAATAAGCAGTTCTTC. The full variable domain, with the rest looked up from reference TRBV2 and TRBJ2-1, is EPEVTQTPSHQVTQMGQEVILRCVPISNHLYFYWYRQILGQKVEFLVSFYNNEISEKSEIFDDQFSVERPDGSNFTLKIRSTKLEDSAMYFCASGQSSSYNKQFFGPGTRLTVL.

The sample holds many counts of this clonotype. The chain links TRBV29-1 to TRBJ2-7, with D tentatively TRBD1 or TRBD2 (5 bases each). The ends were cut back, 6 bases at V and 3 bases at J, with 24 bases in the middle. This CDR3 spans 16 amino acids. The germline V gene has CDR1 SQVTM and CDR2 ANQGSEA. CDR3 nucleotides: TGCAGCGTCTCATTAGTGAAGGGGAATGAGGGCTACGAGCAGTACTTC. This gives the protein CSVSLVKGNEGYEQYF.

The chain is built from TRBV6-1 and TRBJ2-1, with TRBD2 matching 7 bases. After removal of 3 bases from V and 2 bases from J, the junction contained 4 bases not matched to a gene. In germline, CDR1 is MNHNS, CDR2 SASEGT. The CDR3 extends over 15 amino acids. As DNA, the CDR3 is TGTGCCAGCAGTGACCCGCGGGGGACCTACAATGAGCAGTTCTTC. Translated, it gives CASSDPRGTYNEQFF.

This clonotype was observed a handful of times. The CDR3 DNA reads TGCGCCAGCAGCCAAAGGGACAGTCGGTTGAGCTCTGGGGCCAACGTCCTGACTTTC. Translation gives CASSQRDSRLSSGANVLTF. This chain connects TRBV4-3 to TRBJ2-6, with 7 bases identical to TRBD1. Germline trimming cut 2 bases from V and 0 bases from J; bases unmatched to any gene: 10. The CDR3 loop spans 19 amino acids. CDR1 and CDR2 (germline): LGHNA, YSLEER.

V gene TRBV7-8 combines with J gene TRBJ2-3; D remains unclear. This CDR3 contains 13 residues. With 3 bases removed from V and 4 bases from J, the gap between germline ends came to 8 bases. The germline V gene has CDR1 SGHVS and CDR2 FQNEAQ. Here the CDR3 DNA reads TGTGCCAGCAGCTTTTTGTACCCAGATACGCAGTATTTT. Encoded protein: CASSFLYPDTQYF.

The rearrangement joins TRBV20-1 to TRBJ2-2, with a weak D call TRBD1 (5 bases). Germline V CDR1 and CDR2: DFQATT, SNEGSKA (reference sequence). This CDR3 spans 15 amino acids. V lost 2 bases to trimming and J lost 0 bases, with 10 bases between them. CDR3 residues: CSARWQGTNTGELFF. The CDR3 nucleotides read TGCAGTGCTAGATGGCAGGGAACGAACACCGGGGAGCTGTTTTTT.

Many counts were recorded for this clonotype. The chain joins TRBV5-1 to TRBJ1-1; no reliable D call. CDR1 and CDR2 (germline): SGHRS, YFSETQ. The CDR3 loop spans 14 amino acids. The V gene lost 0 bases and the J gene lost 0 bases, with 6 bases spanning the gap. Here the CDR3 reads CASSLDGMNTEAFF. The CDR3 DNA reads TGCGCCAGCAGCTTGGACGGAATGAACACTGAAGCTTTCTTT.

This clonotype was seen a few times. The chain carries TRBV5-1 and TRBJ2-1; TRBD2 matches 8 bases. CDR3 length: 15 amino acids. Trimming at V came to 4 bases and at J to 9 bases, leaving 12 bases not matched to a gene. Germline lookup yields CDR1 SGHRS and CDR2 YFSETQ. The CDR3 protein is CASSPRTSGSGEQFF. CDR3 nucleotide sequence: TGCGCCAGCAGCCCACGTACTAGCGGAAGTGGTGAGCAGTTCTTC.

The rearrangement links TRBV5-6 to TRBJ2-1; D is ambiguous. Trimming shortened V by 7 bases and J by 7 bases, and 12 bases separated the two germline ends. The CDR3 is 12 residues long. Germline CDR1 and CDR2: SGHDT and YYEEEE. The CDR3 here is CASRTQANEQFF. CDR3 nucleotides: TGTGCCAGCCGGACCCAAGCGAATGAGCAGTTCTTC.

The chain carries TRBV4-2 and TRBJ1-5; 11 positions agree with TRBD1. The CDR3 loop spans 17 amino acids. Germline V CDR1 and CDR2: LGHNA, YNFKEQ. J was trimmed by 2 bases and V by 1 base; bases with no gene match: 4. The DNA for the CDR3 is TGTGCCAGCAGCCAAGGAGGACAGGGGGCAGGCAATCAGCCCCAGCATTTT. Its protein product is CASSQGGQGAGNQPQHF.

The chain has TRBV20-1 and TRBJ2-1; D might be TRBD1 or TRBD2, each matching 6 bases. The V gene's germline CDR1 is DFQATT and CDR2 SNEGSKA (reference sequence). Deletions cut 4 bases from V and 0 bases from J, with 10 bases between. The CDR3 is 14 amino acids. DNA of the CDR3: TGCAGTGCTAACGGGGGCTACTCCTACAATGAGCAGTTCTTC. Translation: CSANGGYSYNEQFF.

The chain uses TRBV15 and TRBJ1-4; D unclear. The V end lost 1 base, the J end lost 8 bases, and 5 bases lay between the germline ends. Germline loops: CDR1 LNHNV, CDR2 YYDKDF (reference sequence). This CDR3 contains 12 residues. In nucleotides, the CDR3 is TGTGCCACCAGCAGAGTACAGGAAAAACTGTTTTTT. Translated, it gives CATSRVQEKLFF.

This sequence joins TRBV5-1 and TRBJ1-4; D remains ambiguous. The CDR3 is 14 amino acids. Germline CDR1 and CDR2: SGHRS and YFSETQ. The V gene lost 0 bases and the J gene lost 11 bases, with 14 bases spanning the gap. CDR3 sequence (DNA): TGCGCCAGCAGCTTGGCAGGTGGTCTGGACAAACTGTTTTTT. Translated, it gives CASSLAGGLDKLFF. Full variable domain (remainder filled in from reference TRBV5-1 and TRBJ1-4): KAGVTQTPRYLIKTRGQQVTLSCSPISGHRSVSWYQQTPGQGLQFLFEYFSETQRNKGNFPGRFSGRQFSNSRSEMNVSTLELGDSALYLCASSLAGGLDKLFFGSGTQLSVL.

This chain links TRBV4-3 with TRBJ1-2; D is unclear. The germline V gene encodes CDR1 LGHNA and CDR2 YSLEER. V shed 2 bases and J shed 5 bases, with 15 bases lying between them. The CDR3 covers 15 residues. The CDR3 sequence is CASSQQPAAGYGYTF. CDR3 nucleotide sequence: TGCGCCAGCAGCCAACAACCGGCCGCGGGTTATGGCTACACCTTC.

The chain couples TRBV28 to TRBJ2-1; 12 bases are shared with TRBD2. This CDR3 region has 16 residues. CDR1 MDHEN and CDR2 SYDVKM come from the germline V gene. Losses at the gene ends were 2 bases for V and 8 bases for J; bases not matched to a gene: 7. CDR3 region: CASSLPLAGGPHEQFF. DNA of the CDR3: TGTGCCAGCAGTTTACCTCTAGCGGGGGGGCCTCATGAGCAGTTCTTC.

The J gene is TRBJ1-4, the V gene TRBV12-3 or TRBV12-4; 7 bases line up with TRBD1. This CDR3 spans 15 amino acids. V lost 3 bases and J lost 2; bases outside the gene matches: 3. The CDR3 sequence is CASSFKTGTNEKLFF. The CDR3 coding sequence is TGTGCCAGCAGTTTCAAGACAGGGACTAATGAAAAACTGTTTTTT.